What follows are 32 T cell receptor beta chains derived from one specimen sequenced in a study of T-cell memory formation after mild COVID-19. MiXCR, run by TCRdb on the 5' RACE reads, gives a single entry per CDR3 protein. The repertoire holds about 340,000 distinct CDR3 sequences, with 20% as singletons. The sequenced sample was PBMCs or a T cell subset sorted from them (not recorded which). These receptors all come from a man aged 18 to 29 who had mild COVID-19 (a few samples of this study predate the infection). Cell type and time point are not known.

This clonotype was seen only a few times. V and J are TRBV12-3 or TRBV12-4 and TRBJ1-5; D is unresolved. This CDR3 contains 14 residues. V lost 6 bases to trimming and J lost 4 bases, with 13 bases between them. This CDR3 is CASSRWRENQPQHF. CDR3 in DNA: TGTGCCAGCAGCCGCTGGAGGGAAAATCAGCCCCAGCATTTT.

This clonotype was counted between two and nine times. The V gene is TRBV5-5, the J gene TRBJ1-5; TRBD1 matches 9 bases. J lost 4 bases, V lost 4 bases, and 6 bases had no gene match. CDR1 and CDR2 (germline): SGHKS, YYEKEE (reference sequence). The length of the CDR3 is 15 residues. This CDR3 reads CASSRTGATNQPQHF. For the CDR3, the DNA is TGTGCCAGCAGCCGGACAGGGGCGACAAATCAGCCCCAGCATTTT.

This clonotype has just a few counts. V and J are TRBV7-9 and TRBJ1-2; D is uncertain. Germline lookup yields CDR1 SEHNR and CDR2 FQNEAQ (reference sequence). CDR3 length: 12 residues. The V end lost 0 bases, the J end lost 7 bases, and 6 bases lay between the germline ends. The CDR3 DNA reads as TGTGCCAGCAGCTTAGCGCCGAGTGGCTACACCTTC. It encodes CASSLAPSGYTF.

This clonotype was counted between two and nine times. This chain uses TRBV27 with TRBJ2-5; 7 bases fit TRBD2. The CDR3 is 15 amino acids. Germline assignment: CDR1 MNHEY and CDR2 SMNVEV (reference sequence). V shed 4 bases and J 5 bases; nucleotides not matched to a gene: 10. The CDR3 region is CASSSPGSGAETQYF. The DNA for the CDR3 is TGTGCCAGCAGTTCCCCGGGGAGCGGGGCGGAGACCCAGTACTTC.

V is TRBV20-1 and J is TRBJ2-3; D gene ambiguous. Trimming stripped 2 bases from V and 2 bases from J, with 8 bases between. CDR1 is DFQATT and CDR2 is SNEGSKA in the germline V gene (reference sequence). The length of the CDR3 is 13 residues. CDR3 bases: TGCAGTGCTAGAAGCCAGATCACAGATACGCAGTATTTT. Translating it yields CSARSQITDTQYF.

This clonotype was observed a few times. This chain connects TRBV7-2 to TRBJ1-5, with 7 bases matching TRBD1. The CDR3 extends over 15 amino acids. The germline gives CDR1 SGHTA, CDR2 FQGNSA. V lost 5 bases and J lost 4; bases outside the gene matches: 8. This CDR3 reads CASSATGTVNQPQHF. CDR3 sequence (DNA): TGTGCCAGCAGCGCGACCGGGACAGTGAATCAGCCCCAGCATTTT.

The chain has TRBV5-1 and TRBJ2-1; possibly TRBD1 or TRBD2 for D (5 bases each). CDR1 is SGHRS and CDR2 is YFSETQ in the germline V gene. This CDR3 comprises 17 residues. V lost 0 bases and J 4 bases, leaving 17 bases between the germline ends. The CDR3 protein is CASSLDSRDRSYNEQFF. Here the CDR3 DNA reads TGCGCCAGCAGCTTGGATTCTAGGGACCGATCTTACAATGAGCAGTTCTTC.

The rearrangement links TRBV9 to TRBJ2-5; 7 nucleotides match TRBD2. Germline V gives CDR1 SGDLS, CDR2 YYNGEE. The CDR3 runs 13 residues. With V trimmed by 2 bases and J by 5 bases, 3 bases remained unmatched. The CDR3 region is CASSVGEGETQYF. As DNA, the CDR3 is TGTGCCAGCAGCGTCGGGGAGGGGGAGACCCAGTACTTC. The variable domain in full, completed from reference TRBV9 and TRBJ2-5, reads DSGVTQTPKHLITATGQRVTLRCSPRSGDLSVYWYQQSLDQGLQFLIQYYNGEERAKGNILERFSAQQFPDLHSELNLSSLELGDSALYFCASSVGEGETQYFGPGTRLLVL.

The chain is built from TRBV4-1 and TRBJ1-6; no clear D gene. The V gene's germline CDR1 is MGHRA and CDR2 YSYEKL. The V end lost 3 bases, the J end lost 1 base, and 7 bases lay between the germline ends. This CDR3 has 15 amino acids. The CDR3 region has the DNA TGCGCCAGCAGCCAGAACCCTTCCTATAATTCACCCCTCCACTTT. Translated: CASSQNPSYNSPLHF.

V usage is TRBV7-6 and J usage is TRBJ2-5; tentative D call: TRBD2 (6 bases). Germline V CDR1 and CDR2: SGHVS, FNYEAQ. There are 14 residues in the CDR3. The V and J ends lost 2 bases and 2 bases respectively, with 9 bases between them. The CDR3 sequence is CASSLTAGQETQYF. In nucleotides, the CDR3 is TGTGCCAGCAGCTTAACGGCGGGGCAAGAGACCCAGTACTTC. Variable domain in full (rest from reference TRBV7-6 and TRBJ2-5): GAGVSQSPRYKVTKRGQDVALRCDPISGHVSLYWYRQALGQGPEFLTYFNYEAQQDKSGLPNDRFSAERPEGSISTLTIQRTEQRDSAMYRCASSLTAGQETQYFGPGTRLLVL.

The table lists this clonotype with a few counts. The CDR3 reads CASNSGTSGDEQYF. The CDR3 bases are TGCGCCAGCAACTCCGGGACTAGCGGGGACGAGCAGTACTTC. The V and J genes are TRBV10-1 and TRBJ2-7, with 13 bases identical to TRBD2. The CDR3 has 14 residues. Germline V lookup: CDR1 WNHNN, CDR2 SYGVQD (reference sequence). V dropped 7 bases and J dropped 5; count of bases not matched to a gene: 5.

This clonotype was picked up a small number of times. The chain carries TRBV6-4 and TRBJ2-3; TRBD1 aligns across 7 bases. The CDR3 is 15 amino acids. V shed 3 bases, J shed 1 base, and the junction held 4 bases outside the gene matches. From germline, CDR1 is MRHNA and CDR2 SNTAGT. The CDR3 nucleotides read TGTGCCAGCAGTGAAGGTGGACAGGGCACAGATACGCAGTATTTT. This translates into CASSEGGQGTDTQYF.

This clonotype turned up a few times. The chain couples TRBV5-1 to TRBJ2-2, with 9 nucleotides matching TRBD1. After removal of 0 bases from V and 6 bases from J, the junction contained 3 bases not matched to a gene. Germline CDR1 SGHRS, CDR2 YFSETQ. The CDR3 has 15 amino acids. CDR3 sequence: CASSLDRGRAGELFF. Here the CDR3 DNA reads TGCGCCAGCAGCTTGGACAGGGGGCGCGCCGGGGAGCTGTTTTTT.

The chain is built from TRBV11-2 and TRBJ2-4, with D possibly matching TRBD1 (6 bases). The CDR3 consists of 15 residues. V lost 4 bases and J 0 bases, leaving 10 bases between the germline ends. Germline values: CDR1 SGHAT, CDR2 FQNNGV. CDR3 in DNA: TGTGCCAGCAGCTCCGGACAGATAGCCAAAAACATTCAGTACTTC. Translation gives CASSSGQIAKNIQYF.

This clonotype was seen a handful of times. The CDR3 loop is CASSNRRTGLVKNEQYF. The CDR3 DNA reads TGTGCCAGCAGTAACCGTAGGACAGGGTTGGTTAAGAACGAGCAGTACTTC. This chain joins TRBV6-6 and TRBJ2-7; 8 nucleotides align to TRBD1. The CDR3 spans 17 residues. CDR1 is MNHNY, CDR2 SVGAGI, per germline (reference sequence). J was trimmed by 5 bases and V by 5 bases; bases with no gene match: 17.

In this sample, this clonotype turned up a few times. The rearrangement joins TRBV28 to TRBJ1-2, with D unresolved. CDR1 is MDHEN and CDR2 is SYDVKM in the germline V gene. Between the trimmed V and J ends, which lost 5 bases and 0 bases, there was a span of 4 bases. The CDR3 sequence is 12 residues long. CDR3 DNA: TGTGCCAGCAGTGCCCCTAACTATGGCTACACCTTC. Translated: CASSAPNYGYTF.

This chain joins TRBV5-1 and TRBJ2-7, with TRBD1 as a possible D gene (6 bases). Germline V gene lookup returns CDR1 SGHRS and CDR2 YFSETQ. The CDR3 is 14 residues long. The germline V and J ends were trimmed by 5 bases and 6 bases, with 18 bases remaining between them. CDR3 sequence reads: CASRRVSGVREQYF. The CDR3 DNA follows: TGCGCCAGCAGGCGGGTGTCAGGGGTTCGCGAGCAGTACTTC. The full variable domain, its missing parts supplied by reference TRBV5-1 and TRBJ2-7, is KAGVTQTPRYLIKTRGQQVTLSCSPISGHRSVSWYQQTPGQGLQFLFEYFSETQRNKGNFPGRFSGRQFSNSRSEMNVSTLELGDSALYLCASRRVSGVREQYFGPGTRLTVT.

The V and J genes are TRBV6-5 and TRBJ2-4, with D perhaps matching TRBD1 (5 bases). From germline, CDR1 is MNHEY and CDR2 SVGAGI. Deletions cut 5 bases from V and 5 bases from J, with 13 bases between. This CDR3 is built from 14 residues. The CDR3 bases are TGTGCCAGCAGTCCCCAGGGTACTGAAAACATTCAGTACTTC. This codes for CASSPQGTENIQYF.

This clonotype was counted between two and nine times. The DNA of the CDR3 is TGCGCCAGCAGCTTAGAGCGGGGGGGCAACCATGAGCAGTTCTTC. This encodes CASSLERGGNHEQFF. The chain couples TRBV5-1 to TRBJ2-1; 10 bases line up with TRBD2. The CDR3 totals 15 residues. J gave up 8 bases and V 2 bases, and 7 bases lay outside the gene matches. Per germline, CDR1 SGHRS and CDR2 YFSETQ.

The chain uses TRBV2 and TRBJ2-5; 8 bases match TRBD2. The CDR3 is 14 amino acids. Germline trimming cut 8 bases from V and 2 bases from J; bases unmatched to any gene: 7. The germline gives CDR1 SNHLY, CDR2 FYNNEI. CDR3: CASETGGAQETQYF. CDR3 nucleotides: TGTGCCAGCGAGACGGGGGGGGCACAAGAGACCCAGTACTTC. The whole variable domain, remainder taken from reference TRBV2 and TRBJ2-5, is EPEVTQTPSHQVTQMGQEVILRCVPISNHLYFYWYRQILGQKVEFLVSFYNNEISEKSEIFDDQFSVERPDGSNFTLKIRSTKLEDSAMYFCASETGGAQETQYFGPGTRLLVL.

In this sample, this clonotype turned up a few times. CDR3 loop: CASSDQGRDTEAFF. DNA of the CDR3: TGTGCCAGCAGTGATCAGGGCAGAGATACTGAAGCTTTCTTT. The rearrangement links TRBV25-1 to TRBJ1-1; a possible D gene is TRBD1 (5 bases). The germline V gene encodes CDR1 MGHDK and CDR2 SYGVNS. V was pared by 3 bases and J by 5 bases, with 13 bases between. The CDR3 runs 14 residues.

CDR3: CASSPEAGLLYGYTF. In DNA form, the CDR3 reads TGCGCCAGCAGCCCTGAGGCGGGACTCCTCTATGGCTACACCTTC. This chain joins TRBV4-3 and TRBJ1-2; a possible D gene is TRBD1 (5 bases). Germline loops: CDR1 LGHNA, CDR2 YSLEER. V was clipped by 4 bases and J by 4 bases, with 16 bases between them. The CDR3 sequence is 15 residues long.

The chain uses TRBV20-1 and TRBJ1-2; no clear D gene. V was pared by 7 bases and J by 5 bases, with 11 bases between. The CDR3 spans 11 residues. Looked up from germline, CDR1 is DFQATT and CDR2 is SNEGSKA (reference sequence). The CDR3 spells CSGVLNYGYTF. The CDR3 DNA sequence: TGCAGTGGGGTACTTAATTATGGCTACACCTTC.

This clonotype was counted only a few times. The chain couples TRBV20-1 to TRBJ1-6; TRBD1 is a possible D gene (5 bases). The germline V gene has CDR1 DFQATT and CDR2 SNEGSKA (reference sequence). With 5 bases removed from V and 3 bases from J, the gap between germline ends came to 17 bases. CDR3 size: 16 residues. As DNA, the CDR3 is TGCAGTGCTGGCGGGGTTGGGGACCTCTATAATTCACCCCTCCACTTT. The encoded protein is CSAGGVGDLYNSPLHF.

This clonotype appeared a few times. The chain links TRBV7-3 to TRBJ2-1, with D possibly TRBD2 on 5 matching bases. CDR1 and CDR2 from the germline V gene are SGHTA and FQGTGA. The V end lost 5 bases, the J end lost 0 bases, and 14 bases lay between the germline ends. The CDR3 contains 16 residues. The DNA for the CDR3 is TGTGCCAGCAGCCCCGGGCCGGGAAGCTCCTACAATGAGCAGTTCTTC. This translates into CASSPGPGSSYNEQFF.

The chain links TRBV5-4 to TRBJ1-1; D uncertain. Trimming stripped 0 bases from V and 8 bases from J, with 14 bases between. The CDR3 totals 14 residues. The germline CDR1 and CDR2 sequences are SGHNT and YYREEE (reference sequence). CDR3 nucleotide sequence: TGTGCCAGCAGCTTGGCCTCTACGGCGGAAGAAGCTTTCTTT. It yields the protein CASSLASTAEEAFF.

This clonotype has only a few counts. The V call is TRBV5-1, the J call TRBJ1-4, with 8 positions matching TRBD1. The germline V gene has CDR1 SGHRS and CDR2 YFSETQ. V was pared by 4 bases and J by 8 bases, with 10 bases of the junction left unmatched. The CDR3 is 15 amino acids. The DNA for the CDR3 is TGCGCCAGCAGCCCTACGGACAGGGTCGGGGAAAAACTGTTTTTT. This gives the protein CASSPTDRVGEKLFF. Full variable domain (rest looked up from reference TRBV5-1 and TRBJ1-4): KAGVTQTPRYLIKTRGQQVTLSCSPISGHRSVSWYQQTPGQGLQFLFEYFSETQRNKGNFPGRFSGRQFSNSRSEMNVSTLELGDSALYLCASSPTDRVGEKLFFGSGTQLSVL.

This clonotype was picked up a small number of times. This chain connects TRBV19 to TRBJ1-5, with D unresolved. V was trimmed by 4 bases and J by 7 bases, leaving 17 bases between them. Germline V gene data show CDR1 as LNHDA and CDR2 as SQIVND (reference sequence). The CDR3 totals 15 residues. The CDR3 is CASSSIWEMGQPQHF. The CDR3 region has the DNA TGTGCCAGTAGTAGCATTTGGGAAATGGGACAGCCCCAGCATTTT. The whole variable domain, filled in from reference TRBV19 and TRBJ1-5, reads DGGITQSPKYLFRKEGQNVTLSCEQNLNHDAMYWYRQDPGQGLRLIYYSQIVNDFQKGDIAEGYSVSREKKESFPLTVTSAQKNPTAFYLCASSSIWEMGQPQHFGDGTRLSIL.

The chain recombines TRBV7-8 with TRBJ2-2; no firm D call. CDR1 and CDR2 (germline): SGHVS, FQNEAQ. V was pared by 3 bases and J by 4 bases, with 9 bases between. This CDR3 has 14 amino acids. Here the CDR3 DNA reads TGTGCCAGCAGCTTTAGACACCCCACCGGGGAGCTGTTTTTT. It yields the protein CASSFRHPTGELFF.

This clonotype was counted many times. The chain links TRBV30 to TRBJ1-1, with D uncertain. Trimming took off 6 bases at V and 0 bases at J, with 20 bases between the two ends. Germline values: CDR1 GTSNPN, CDR2 SVGIG (reference sequence). The CDR3 length is 16 residues. The CDR3: CACSRGPDIMNTEAFF. The CDR3 region has the DNA TGTGCCTGTTCGAGAGGTCCTGATATTATGAACACTGAAGCTTTCTTT. The complete variable domain, with remaining parts taken from reference TRBV30 and TRBJ1-1, reads SQTIHQWPATLVQPVGSPLSLECTVEGTSNPNLYWYRQAAGRGLQLLFYSVGIGQISSEVPQNLSASRPQDRQFILSSKKLLLSDSGFYLCACSRGPDIMNTEAFFGQGTRLTVV.

The sample holds a few counts of this clonotype. This rearrangement joins TRBV5-1 to TRBJ1-1; D is unresolved. The V end lost 3 bases, the J end lost 3 bases, and 12 bases lay between the germline ends. The CDR3 has 14 residues. The germline CDR1 and CDR2 sequences are SGHRS and YFSETQ. In DNA, the CDR3 is TGCGCCAGCAGCTCAAGCACAAGCTACACTGAAGCTTTCTTT. Amino acid sequence: CASSSSTSYTEAFF. Full variable domain (outside the CDR3, taken from reference TRBV5-1 and TRBJ1-1): KAGVTQTPRYLIKTRGQQVTLSCSPISGHRSVSWYQQTPGQGLQFLFEYFSETQRNKGNFPGRFSGRQFSNSRSEMNVSTLELGDSALYLCASSSSTSYTEAFFGQGTRLTVV.

As for this clonotype: An end of the junction differs from the germline gene, which may be a read error. The V and J genes are TRBV7-2 and TRBJ1-5; D perhaps matches TRBD1 (6 bases). The length of the CDR3 is 16 residues. Germline V lookup: CDR1 SGHTA, CDR2 FQGNSA. The CDR3 DNA follows: TGTGCCAGCAGCTTAAGGGGGTGGTATAGCAATCAGCCCAAGCATTTT. This sequence encodes CASSLRGWYSNQPKHF. The full variable domain, completed using reference TRBV7-2 and TRBJ1-5, is GAGVSQSPSNKVTEKGKDVELRCDPISGHTALYWYRQSLGQGLEFLIYFQGNSAPDKSGLPSDRFSAERTGGSVSTLTIQRTQQEDSAVYLCASSLRGWYSNQPKHFGDGTRLSIL.